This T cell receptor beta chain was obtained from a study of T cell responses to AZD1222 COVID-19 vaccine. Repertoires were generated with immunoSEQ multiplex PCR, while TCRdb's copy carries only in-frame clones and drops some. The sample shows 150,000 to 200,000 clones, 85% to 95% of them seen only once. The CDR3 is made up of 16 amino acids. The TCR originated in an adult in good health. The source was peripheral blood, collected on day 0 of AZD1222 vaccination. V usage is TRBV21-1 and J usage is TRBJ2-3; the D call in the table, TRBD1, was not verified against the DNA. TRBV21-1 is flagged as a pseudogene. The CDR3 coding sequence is TGTGCCAGCATTGGGGACAGGGGGCATAGCACAGATACGCAGTATTTT. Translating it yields CASIGDRGHSTDTQYF.